This T cell receptor beta chain comes out of a study of cytomegalovirus exposure and HLA in healthy donors. Findings and caveats of the study: Among TCR sequences, most were rare, though some public TCRs appeared in many donors.

This clone was detected only a few times. Its target is unknown. The study ran its PCR with 60 Vbeta and 13 Jbeta primers. Some clones are missing from TCRdb's copy, which holds only in-frame ones; the method was immunoSEQ multiplex PCR. The top ten hold around 4.6% of the sample, which has 100,000 to 150,000 clones, 8% to 11% seen once. Sequencing was done on a sample of PBMCs. This clonotype was sampled from a young woman in good health and CMV-seropositive.

In DNA form, the CDR3 reads TGTGCCAGCAGTGGGCAGGGGCAGGGCGAAGCTTTCTTT. Translated: CASSGQGQGEAFF. The chain combines TRBV2 with TRBJ1-1; a possible D gene is TRBD1 (6 bases). The CDR3 covers 13 residues. CDR1 and CDR2 from the germline V gene are SNHLY and FYNNEI. V was pared by 4 bases and J by 8 bases, with 14 bases between.